This T cell receptor beta chain stems from a study of a mutant IDH1 vaccine in newly diagnosed glioma. Of note for this clone: The antigen remains undetermined.

The time point denotes: week 47, end of study. Each dose of the vaccine consisted of 300 ug of mutant IDH1 20-mer peptide, with topical imiquimod. Libraries were prepared by immunoSEQ multiplex PCR; TCRdb keeps only in-frame clonotypes and omits some of them. This table holds about 50,000 clones, roughly 80% found once. Between the trimmed V and J ends, which lost 4 bases and 2 bases, there was a span of 15 bases. This CDR3 spans 15 amino acids. Germline V gene data show CDR1 as SGDLS and CDR2 as YYNGEE. The sequencing used PBMCs, collected from a glioma patient whose treatment included an IDH1 peptide vaccine. The TCR sequence derives from a woman in her twenties or thirties with glioma. Some clones in this sample may be carry-over from other donors' samples. The J gene is TRBJ1-1, the V gene TRBV9, with D possibly matching TRBD1 (5 bases). The CDR3 protein is CASSTRKGPNTEAFF. The CDR3 DNA sequence: TGTGCCAGCAGCACCCGTAAGGGACCCAACACTGAAGCTTTCTTT.